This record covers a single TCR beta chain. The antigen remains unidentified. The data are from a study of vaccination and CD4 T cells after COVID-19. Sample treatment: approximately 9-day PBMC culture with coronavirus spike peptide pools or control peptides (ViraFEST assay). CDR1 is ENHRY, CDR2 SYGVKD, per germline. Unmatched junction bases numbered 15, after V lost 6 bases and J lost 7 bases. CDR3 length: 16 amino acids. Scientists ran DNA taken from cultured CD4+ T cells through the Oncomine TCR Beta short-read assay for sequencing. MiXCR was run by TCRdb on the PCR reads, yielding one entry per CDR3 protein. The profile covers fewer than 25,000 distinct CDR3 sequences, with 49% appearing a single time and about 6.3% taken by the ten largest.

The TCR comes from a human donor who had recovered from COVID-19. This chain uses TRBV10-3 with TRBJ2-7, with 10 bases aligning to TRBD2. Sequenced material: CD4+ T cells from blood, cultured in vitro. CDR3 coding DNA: TGTGCCATCAGCGACCCCGGGACTAGCGCTGCTAGTGAGCAGTACTTC. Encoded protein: CAISDPGTSAASEQYF.